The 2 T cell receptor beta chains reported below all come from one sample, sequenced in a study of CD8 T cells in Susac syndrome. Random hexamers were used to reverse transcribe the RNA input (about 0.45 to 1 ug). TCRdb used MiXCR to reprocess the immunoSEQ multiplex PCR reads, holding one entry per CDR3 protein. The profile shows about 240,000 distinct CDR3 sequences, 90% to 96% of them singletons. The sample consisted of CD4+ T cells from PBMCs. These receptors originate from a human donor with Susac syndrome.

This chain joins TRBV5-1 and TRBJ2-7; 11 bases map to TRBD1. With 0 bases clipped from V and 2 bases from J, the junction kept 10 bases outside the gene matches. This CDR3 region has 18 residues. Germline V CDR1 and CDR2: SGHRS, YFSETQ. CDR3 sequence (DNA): TGCGCCAGCAGCTTGGCGGACAGGGGGCTAGGAGACGCCTACGAGCAGTACTTC. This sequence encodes CASSLADRGLGDAYEQYF.

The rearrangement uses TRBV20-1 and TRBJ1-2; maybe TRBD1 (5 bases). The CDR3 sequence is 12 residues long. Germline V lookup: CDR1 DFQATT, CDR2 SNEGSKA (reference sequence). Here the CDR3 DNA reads TGCACCGTTCCGACACCCTGGGGGGGCTACACCTTC. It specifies CTVPTPWGGYTF.